This TCR beta chain is from a study of blood T cell repertoires in COVID-19. Study details: PBMCs, B-cell-depleted T cells, or T cells provided the cDNA or gDNA that made up the material.

Trimming removed 6 bases at V and 6 bases at J, with 10 bases between. The CDR3 is 12 residues long. Germline V lookup: CDR1 WSHSY, CDR2 SAAADI. Produced via immunoSEQ multiplex PCR; TCRdb's table is partial and in-frame only. The table has 450,000 to 500,000 clones, approximately 86% seen once. Enrolled through a virtual design, the participants were between roughly 18 and 100 years of age and came from 24 US areas. Donors in Cohort 3 who had recovered were those with two negative PCRs, healthcare professional clearance, or resolution of their symptoms. This clonotype originated in a woman aged 60 to 75 who had recovered from COVID-19. Sample: PBMCs or T cells enriched from blood (not recorded which). The genes are TRBV10-2 and TRBJ2-3; possible D gene TRBD2, 5 bases. The CDR3 DNA reads as TGCGCCAGCAGGTCCCCGGGGGATACGCAGTATTTT. It yields the protein CASRSPGDTQYF.